The rows below give T cell receptor beta chains drawn from one sample of a study of blood T cell repertoires in COVID-19. Using immunoSEQ multiplex PCR, the repertoire was profiled, and TCRdb retains in-frame clones only, with some absent. The table includes 100,000 to 150,000 clones, about 85% detected once. The sample consisted of peripheral blood. The receptor set was obtained from a man at least 80 years old with active or convalescent COVID-19. Each CDR3 is given with its conserved first and last residue. A D gene is named only where the DNA matches it firmly. Clone size is given for some rows only: seen once, a few or many times, or a class if the clone is expanded.

d_call: TRBD2; clone_size: -; cdr3_length: 16; j_call: TRBJ2-7; v_call: TRBV19; cdr3_aa: CASSSAGLAGGYEQYF; cdr3_nt: TGTGCCAGTAGTTCAGCGGGACTAGCGGGAGGATACGAGCAGTACTTC
d_call: -; clone_size: -; cdr3_length: 14; j_call: TRBJ1-3; v_call: TRBV6-5; cdr3_aa: CASRTHASGNTIYF; cdr3_nt: TGTGCCAGCAGGACACATGCCTCTGGAAACACCATATATTTT
d_call: TRBD2; clone_size: -; cdr3_length: 17; j_call: TRBJ2-1; v_call: TRBV18; cdr3_aa: CASSPTLAGASGGEQFF; cdr3_nt: TGTGCCAGCTCACCTACTTTAGCGGGGGCGTCAGGGGGTGAGCAGTTCTTC
d_call: TRBD1; clone_size: -; cdr3_length: 18; j_call: TRBJ1-4; v_call: TRBV27; cdr3_aa: CASSSLRDRGNRGEKLFF; cdr3_nt: TGTGCCAGCAGTTCACTCCGGGACAGGGGAAACCGAGGGGAAAAACTGTTTTTT
d_call: -; clone_size: few; cdr3_length: 18; j_call: TRBJ2-2; v_call: TRBV7-9; cdr3_aa: CASSLALGANSNTGELFF; cdr3_nt: TGTGCCAGCAGCTTAGCGCTAGGGGCGAACTCGAACACCGGGGAGCTGTTTTTT
d_call: TRBD1; clone_size: -; cdr3_length: 14; j_call: TRBJ1-2; v_call: TRBV6-5; cdr3_aa: CASSRTGSLDGYTF; cdr3_nt: TGTGCCAGCAGTCGGACAGGGTCCTTGGATGGCTACACCTTC
d_call: TRBD1; clone_size: -; cdr3_length: 13; j_call: TRBJ2-7; v_call: TRBV2; cdr3_aa: CASTWDSFYEQYF; cdr3_nt: TGTGCCAGCACTTGGGACAGCTTCTACGAGCAGTACTTC
d_call: -; clone_size: -; cdr3_length: 15; j_call: TRBJ1-5; v_call: TRBV2; cdr3_aa: CASSGGQRGNQPQHF; cdr3_nt: TGTGCCAGCAGTGGAGGGCAGAGGGGGAATCAGCCCCAGCATTTT
d_call: TRBD1; clone_size: few; cdr3_length: 15; j_call: TRBJ1-4; v_call: TRBV13; cdr3_aa: CASRVTGGNNEKLFF; cdr3_nt: TGTGCCAGCAGAGTAACAGGGGGCAATAATGAAAAACTGTTTTTT
d_call: -; clone_size: -; cdr3_length: 15; j_call: TRBJ2-2; v_call: TRBV5-6; cdr3_aa: CASSLGGVDTGELFF; cdr3_nt: TGTGCCAGCAGCTTGGGGGGAGTGGACACCGGGGAGCTGTTTTTT
d_call: TRBD2; clone_size: -; cdr3_length: 16; j_call: TRBJ2-5; v_call: TRBV12-5; cdr3_aa: CASGLGLAGPQETQYF; cdr3_nt: TGTGCTAGTGGTTTAGGACTAGCGGGGCCCCAAGAGACCCAGTACTTC
d_call: -; clone_size: -; cdr3_length: 15; j_call: TRBJ1-6; v_call: TRBV3-1/TRBV3-2; cdr3_aa: CASSQDPGKNSPLHF; cdr3_nt: TGTGCCAGCAGCCAAGATCCAGGGAAGAATTCACCCCTCCACTTT
d_call: TRBD1; clone_size: -; cdr3_length: 14; j_call: TRBJ1-1; v_call: TRBV5-1; cdr3_aa: CASSLVGGGTEAFF; cdr3_nt: TGCGCCAGCAGCTTGGTAGGGGGCGGCACTGAAGCTTTCTTT
d_call: -; clone_size: -; cdr3_length: 15; j_call: TRBJ2-1; v_call: TRBV9; cdr3_aa: CASSVGRLAYNEQFF; cdr3_nt: TGTGCCAGCAGCGTAGGTAGATTAGCCTACAATGAGCAGTTCTTC
d_call: -; clone_size: -; cdr3_length: 16; j_call: TRBJ1-3; v_call: TRBV3-1/TRBV3-2; cdr3_aa: CASSQGLTSSGNTIYF; cdr3_nt: TGTGCCAGCAGCCAGGGACTCACAAGCTCTGGAAACACCATATATTTT
d_call: -; clone_size: -; cdr3_length: 13; j_call: TRBJ2-7; v_call: TRBV20-1; cdr3_aa: CSASHPSSYEQYF; cdr3_nt: TGCAGTGCTAGTCACCCCAGCTCCTACGAGCAGTACTTC
d_call: -; clone_size: -; cdr3_length: 13; j_call: TRBJ1-5; v_call: TRBV7-9; cdr3_aa: CASSFGGSQAQHF; cdr3_nt: TGTGCCAGCAGCTTCGGAGGGAGTCAGGCCCAGCATTTT
d_call: TRBD1; clone_size: -; cdr3_length: 16; j_call: TRBJ2-5; v_call: TRBV7-7; cdr3_aa: CASSLPGQGDSSTQYF; cdr3_nt: TGTGCCAGCAGCTTACCGGGACAGGGGGACAGTTCGACCCAGTACTTC
d_call: -; clone_size: once; cdr3_length: 11; j_call: TRBJ2-7; v_call: TRBV6-2/TRBV6-3; cdr3_aa: CASSLFYEQYF; cdr3_nt: TGTGCCAGCAGCCTCTTCTACGAGCAGTACTTC
d_call: -; clone_size: -; cdr3_length: 13; j_call: TRBJ1-2; v_call: TRBV6-2/TRBV6-3; cdr3_aa: CASSPVLDYGYTF; cdr3_nt: TGTGCCAGCAGTCCGGTTCTTGACTATGGCTACACCTTC
d_call: -; clone_size: once; cdr3_length: 13; j_call: TRBJ1-5; v_call: TRBV27; cdr3_aa: CASSLLGNQPQHF; cdr3_nt: TGTGCCAGCAGTTTATTAGGCAATCAGCCCCAGCATTTT
d_call: -; clone_size: -; cdr3_length: 12; j_call: TRBJ1-2; v_call: TRBV5-6; cdr3_aa: CASSLAGYGYTF; cdr3_nt: TGTGCCAGCAGCTTGGCGGGCTATGGCTACACCTTC
d_call: -; clone_size: few; cdr3_length: 15; j_call: TRBJ1-6; v_call: TRBV7-2; cdr3_aa: CASKAKRGGSSPLHF; cdr3_nt: TGTGCCAGCAAAGCGAAAAGGGGAGGAAGTTCACCCCTCCACTTT
d_call: TRBD2; clone_size: -; cdr3_length: 19; j_call: TRBJ2-7; v_call: TRBV4-1; cdr3_aa: CASSQDAPRLAGGFYEQYF; cdr3_nt: TGCGCCAGCAGCCAAGATGCCCCCCGACTAGCGGGAGGGTTTTACGAGCAGTACTTC
d_call: TRBD1; clone_size: -; cdr3_length: 16; j_call: TRBJ1-1; v_call: TRBV13; cdr3_aa: CASSRTTGGRHTEAFF; cdr3_nt: TGTGCCAGCAGCCGTACGACAGGGGGCAGGCACACTGAAGCTTTCTTT
d_call: -; clone_size: -; cdr3_length: 12; j_call: TRBJ2-5; v_call: TRBV2; cdr3_aa: CASSGAQETQYF; cdr3_nt: TGTGCCAGCAGCGGAGCCCAAGAGACCCAGTACTTC
d_call: TRBD1; clone_size: -; cdr3_length: 14; j_call: TRBJ2-2; v_call: TRBV29-1; cdr3_aa: CSALTGLNTGELFF; cdr3_nt: TGCAGCGCCCTGACAGGGTTGAACACCGGGGAGCTGTTTTTT
d_call: -; clone_size: -; cdr3_length: 16; j_call: TRBJ1-1; v_call: TRBV4-3; cdr3_aa: CASSRRAGNMNTEAFF; cdr3_nt: TGCGCCAGCAGTCGACGGGCGGGGAATATGAACACTGAAGCTTTCTTT